Reported below is one T cell receptor (beta chain). Antigen unknown. The primer mix had 60 Vbeta and 13 Jbeta primers. Assay used: immunoSEQ multiplex PCR; TCRdb lists only in-frame clones, some missing. Of tens of thousands of clones listed, about 79% are singletons. This sample was taken from a study of cytomegalovirus exposure and HLA in healthy donors. General study results and limits: It has been reported that TCR beta sequences accurately predicted the HLA-A and HLA-B alleles of most subjects.

The CDR3 length is 15 residues. The V and J ends lost 1 base and 2 bases respectively, with 8 bases between them. Germline loops: CDR1 SEHNR, CDR2 FQNEAQ (reference sequence). The specimen was PBMCs. The V call is TRBV7-9, the J call TRBJ2-2; tentative D call: TRBD2 (5 bases). This TCR derives from a man between 60 and 75 years old in good health and CMV-seropositive. DNA for the CDR3: TGTGCCAGCAGCTTAGGGGAGAGTAACACCGGGGAGCTGTTTTTT. Its translation is CASSLGESNTGELFF.